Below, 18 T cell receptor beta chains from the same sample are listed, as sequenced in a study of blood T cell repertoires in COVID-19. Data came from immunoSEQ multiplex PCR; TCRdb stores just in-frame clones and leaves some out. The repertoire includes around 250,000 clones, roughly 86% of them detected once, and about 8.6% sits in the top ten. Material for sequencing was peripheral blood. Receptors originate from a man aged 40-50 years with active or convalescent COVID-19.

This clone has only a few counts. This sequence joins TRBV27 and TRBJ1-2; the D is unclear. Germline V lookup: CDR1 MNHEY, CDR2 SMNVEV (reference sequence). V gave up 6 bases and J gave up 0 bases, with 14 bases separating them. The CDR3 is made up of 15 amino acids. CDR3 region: CASSSVGAPNYGYTF. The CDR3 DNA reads TGTGCCAGCAGCTCCGTGGGAGCGCCTAACTATGGCTACACCTTC.

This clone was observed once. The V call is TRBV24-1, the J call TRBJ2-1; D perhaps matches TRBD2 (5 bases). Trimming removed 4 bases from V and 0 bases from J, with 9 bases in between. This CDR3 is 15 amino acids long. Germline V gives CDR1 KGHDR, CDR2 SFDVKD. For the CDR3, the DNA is TGTGCCACCAGTGAAGCCGGGAACTCCTACAATGAGCAGTTCTTC. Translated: CATSEAGNSYNEQFF.

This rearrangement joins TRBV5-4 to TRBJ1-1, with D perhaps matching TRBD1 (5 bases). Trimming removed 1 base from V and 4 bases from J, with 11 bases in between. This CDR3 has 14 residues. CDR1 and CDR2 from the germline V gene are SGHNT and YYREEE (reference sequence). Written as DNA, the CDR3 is TGTGCCAGCAGCTTGAGGCAGGGAGGCACTGAAGCTTTCTTT. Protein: CASSLRQGGTEAFF.

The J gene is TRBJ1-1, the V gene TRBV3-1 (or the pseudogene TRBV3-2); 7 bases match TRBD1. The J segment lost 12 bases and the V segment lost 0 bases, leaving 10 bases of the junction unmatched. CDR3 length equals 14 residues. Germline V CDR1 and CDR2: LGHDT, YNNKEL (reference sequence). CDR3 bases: TGTGCCAGCAGCCAAGAAGCAGGGGGTCGGGGGTCTTTCTTT. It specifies CASSQEAGGRGSFF.

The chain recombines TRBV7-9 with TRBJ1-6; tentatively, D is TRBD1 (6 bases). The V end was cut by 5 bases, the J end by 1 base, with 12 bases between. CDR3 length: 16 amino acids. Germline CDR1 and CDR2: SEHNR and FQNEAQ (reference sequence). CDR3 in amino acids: CASSGTTVSYNSPLHF. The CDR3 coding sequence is TGTGCCAGCAGCGGGACAACGGTGTCCTATAATTCACCCCTCCACTTT.

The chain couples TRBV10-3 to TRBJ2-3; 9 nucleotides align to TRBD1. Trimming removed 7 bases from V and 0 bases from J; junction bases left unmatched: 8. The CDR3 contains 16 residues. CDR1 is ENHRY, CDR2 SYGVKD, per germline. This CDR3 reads CAITPGQGGSTDTQYF. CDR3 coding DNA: TGTGCCATCACTCCGGGACAGGGAGGGAGCACAGATACGCAGTATTTT.

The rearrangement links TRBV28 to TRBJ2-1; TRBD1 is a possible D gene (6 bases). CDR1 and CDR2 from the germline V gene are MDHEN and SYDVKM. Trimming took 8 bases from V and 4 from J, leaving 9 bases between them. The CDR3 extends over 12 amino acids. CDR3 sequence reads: CASQGLYNEQFF. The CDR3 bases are TGTGCCAGCCAGGGGCTATACAATGAGCAGTTCTTC.

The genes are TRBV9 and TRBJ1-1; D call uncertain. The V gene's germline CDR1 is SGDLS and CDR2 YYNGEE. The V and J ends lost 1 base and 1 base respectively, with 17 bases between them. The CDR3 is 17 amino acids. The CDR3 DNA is TGTGCCAGCAGCGTACGAGGACTCGGGGTGGGGAACACTGAAGCTTTCTTT. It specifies CASSVRGLGVGNTEAFF.

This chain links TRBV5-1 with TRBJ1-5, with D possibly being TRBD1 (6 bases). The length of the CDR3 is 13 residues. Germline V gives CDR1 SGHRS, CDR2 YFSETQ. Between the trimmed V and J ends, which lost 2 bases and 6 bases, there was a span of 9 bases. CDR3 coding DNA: TGCGCCAGCAGCTTACAGGGCGGTCAGCCCCAGCATTTT. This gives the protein CASSLQGGQPQHF.

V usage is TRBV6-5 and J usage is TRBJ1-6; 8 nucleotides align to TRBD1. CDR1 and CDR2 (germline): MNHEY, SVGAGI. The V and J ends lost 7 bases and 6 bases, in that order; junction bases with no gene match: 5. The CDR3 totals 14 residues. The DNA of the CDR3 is TGTGCCAGCACCACGGACAGGGTTAATTCACCCCTCCACTTT. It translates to CASTTDRVNSPLHF.

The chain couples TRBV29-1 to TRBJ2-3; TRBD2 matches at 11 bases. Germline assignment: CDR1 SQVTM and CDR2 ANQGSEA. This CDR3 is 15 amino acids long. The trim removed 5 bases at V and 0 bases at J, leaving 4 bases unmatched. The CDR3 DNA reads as TGCAGCGTTCACCGGACTAGCGGGAGCACAGATACGCAGTATTTT. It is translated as CSVHRTSGSTDTQYF.

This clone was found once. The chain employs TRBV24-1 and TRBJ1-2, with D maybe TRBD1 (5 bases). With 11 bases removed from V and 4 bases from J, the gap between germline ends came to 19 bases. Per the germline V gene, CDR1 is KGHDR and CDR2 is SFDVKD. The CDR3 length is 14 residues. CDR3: CAIKGSGNGYGYTF. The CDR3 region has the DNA TGTGCCATCAAAGGGTCAGGGAACGGCTATGGCTACACCTTC.

CDR3 sequence (DNA): TGTGCCAGCTCACCCCGGAGGGGACACACTGAAGCTTTCTTT. This codes for CASSPRRGHTEAFF. This rearrangement joins TRBV18 to TRBJ1-1; D might be TRBD1 (5 bases). V was cut by 3 bases and J by 3 bases, with 11 bases left in between. The CDR3 extends over 14 amino acids. Germline V gives CDR1 KGHSH, CDR2 LQKENI.

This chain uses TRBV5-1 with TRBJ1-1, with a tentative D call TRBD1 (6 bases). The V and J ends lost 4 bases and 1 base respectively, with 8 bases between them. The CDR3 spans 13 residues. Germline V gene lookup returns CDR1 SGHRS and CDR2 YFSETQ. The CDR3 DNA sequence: TGCGCCAGCAGCCCAGGGGCGAACACTGAAGCTTTCTTT. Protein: CASSPGANTEAFF. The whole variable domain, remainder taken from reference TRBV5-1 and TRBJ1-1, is KAGVTQTPRYLIKTRGQQVTLSCSPISGHRSVSWYQQTPGQGLQFLFEYFSETQRNKGNFPGRFSGRQFSNSRSEMNVSTLELGDSALYLCASSPGANTEAFFGQGTRLTVV.

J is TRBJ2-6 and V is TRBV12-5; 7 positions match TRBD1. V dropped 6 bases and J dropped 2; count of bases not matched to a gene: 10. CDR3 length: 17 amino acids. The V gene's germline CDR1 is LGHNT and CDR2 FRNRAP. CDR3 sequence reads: CASGRISGQAGANVLTF. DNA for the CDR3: TGTGCTAGTGGCCGAATATCAGGACAGGCTGGGGCCAACGTCCTGACTTTC.

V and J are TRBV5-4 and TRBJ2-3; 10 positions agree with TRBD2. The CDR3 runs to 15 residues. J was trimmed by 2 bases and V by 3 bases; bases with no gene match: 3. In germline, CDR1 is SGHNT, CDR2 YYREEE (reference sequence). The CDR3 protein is CASSSGTSVTDTQYF. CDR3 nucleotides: TGTGCCAGCAGCTCCGGGACTAGCGTCACAGATACGCAGTATTTT.

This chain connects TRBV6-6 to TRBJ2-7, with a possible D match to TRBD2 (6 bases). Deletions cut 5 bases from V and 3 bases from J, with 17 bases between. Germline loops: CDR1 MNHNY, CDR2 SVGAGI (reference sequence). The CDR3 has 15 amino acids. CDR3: CASSPGGRFSYEQYF. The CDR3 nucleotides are TGTGCCAGCAGTCCCGGGGGACGCTTCAGCTACGAGCAGTACTTC.

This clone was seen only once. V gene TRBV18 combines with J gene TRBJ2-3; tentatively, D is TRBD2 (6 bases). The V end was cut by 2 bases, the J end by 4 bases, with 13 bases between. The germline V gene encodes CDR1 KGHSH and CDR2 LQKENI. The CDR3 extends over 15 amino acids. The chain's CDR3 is CASSPNHGGADTQYF. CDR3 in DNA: TGTGCCAGCTCACCAAATCACGGGGGAGCAGATACGCAGTATTTT.